These 24 T cell receptor beta chains came from one sample sequenced in a study of T-cell reconstitution after alpha-beta-depleted transplantation in children. Using unique molecular identifiers, the investigators prepared the TCRbeta library. TCRdb independently ran MiXCR on the PCR reads; one entry per CDR3 protein. The sample lists some 200,000 distinct CDR3 sequences, around 10% occurring once. Specimen: PBMCs from the stem cell graft donor, collected from the stem cell graft. These receptors originate from a human donor who donated a stem cell graft to a child with acute lymphoblastic leukemia.

As regards this clonotype: The junction and the germline gene differ at one end; a read error may be behind it. As DNA, the CDR3 is TGTGCCAGCAGCGGAACAGGGTTGGGAGGGACAACCTTC. It translates to CASSGTGLGGTTF. This chain uses TRBV6-2 or TRBV6-3 with TRBJ2-7; TRBD2 might be the D (7 bases). Germline CDR1 is MNHEY and CDR2 is SVGEGT. The CDR3 is made up of 13 amino acids.

This clonotype came up many times. V gene TRBV12-3 or TRBV12-4 combines with J gene TRBJ2-2; the D gene is possibly TRBD2 (5 bases). V lost 2 bases and J 6 bases, leaving 7 bases between the germline ends. This CDR3 spans 13 amino acids. CDR3 loop: CASSLQEAGELFF. CDR3 in DNA: TGTGCCAGCAGTTTACAGGAGGCCGGGGAGCTGTTTTTT.

This clonotype came up a few times. This chain connects TRBV15 to TRBJ1-2; 10 nucleotides line up with TRBD1. Trimming took 0 bases from V and 6 from J; bases not matched to a gene: 4. Germline V gene data show CDR1 as LNHNV and CDR2 as YYDKDF (reference sequence). CDR3 size: 15 residues. Here the CDR3 reads CATSRDPDRGNGYTF. CDR3 in DNA: TGTGCCACCAGCAGAGACCCGGACAGGGGGAATGGCTACACCTTC.

The V gene is TRBV3-1, the J gene TRBJ1-3; tentative D call: TRBD1 (6 bases). The CDR3 is 17 amino acids. CDR1 and CDR2 (germline): LGHDT, YNNKEL (reference sequence). The V gene lost 7 bases and the J gene lost 0 bases, with 19 bases spanning the gap. The CDR3 sequence is CASTSNWGQGSGNTIYF. DNA of the CDR3: TGTGCCAGCACTTCAAACTGGGGGCAGGGCTCTGGAAACACCATATATTTT. Drawing the rest from reference TRBV3-1 and TRBJ1-3, the complete variable domain is DTAVSQTPKYLVTQMGNDKSIKCEQNLGHDTMYWYKQDSKKFLKIMFSYNNKELIINETVPNRFSPKSPDKAHLNLHINSLELGDSAVYFCASTSNWGQGSGNTIYFGEGSWLTVV.

This clonotype was seen repeatedly, ten times or more. V usage is TRBV5-1 and J usage is TRBJ2-7, with a possible D match to TRBD1 (6 bases). V gave up 4 bases and J gave up 3 bases, with 8 bases separating them. The CDR3 totals 12 residues. In germline, CDR1 is SGHRS, CDR2 YFSETQ. Written as DNA, the CDR3 is TGCGCCAGCAGCCAGGGGCGCTACGAGCAGTACTTC. The encoded protein is CASSQGRYEQYF. Full variable domain (remainder filled in from reference TRBV5-1 and TRBJ2-7): KAGVTQTPRYLIKTRGQQVTLSCSPISGHRSVSWYQQTPGQGLQFLFEYFSETQRNKGNFPGRFSGRQFSNSRSEMNVSTLELGDSALYLCASSQGRYEQYFGPGTRLTVT.

At least ten counts were recorded for this clonotype. J is TRBJ1-4 and V is TRBV6-1; 7 bases line up with TRBD1. Germline trimming cut 5 bases from V and 8 bases from J; bases unmatched to any gene: 8. Germline CDR1 MNHNS, CDR2 SASEGT. This CDR3 is built from 14 residues. This CDR3 reads CASSQGTVAEKLFF. The CDR3 nucleotides read TGTGCCAGCAGTCAAGGGACAGTGGCAGAAAAACTGTTTTTT.

This chain uses TRBV9 with TRBJ2-3, with D possibly being TRBD2 (5 bases). Between the trimmed V and J ends, which lost 3 bases and 0 bases, there was a span of 11 bases. CDR1 SGDLS and CDR2 YYNGEE come from the germline V gene. This CDR3 contains 15 residues. The chain's CDR3 is CASSAQEGSTDTQYF. The CDR3 DNA is TGTGCCAGCAGCGCACAAGAGGGTAGCACAGATACGCAGTATTTT.

CDR3 sequence: CASSPRTGLRVGYTF. CDR3 in DNA: TGTGCCAGCAGCCCCAGGACAGGTTTAAGGGTTGGCTACACCTTC. The V gene is TRBV11-2, the J gene TRBJ1-2, with 7 positions matching TRBD1. With V trimmed by 5 bases and J by 7 bases, 13 bases remained unmatched. Germline CDR1 is SGHAT and CDR2 is FQNNGV. This CDR3 is built from 15 residues.

The V call is TRBV5-1, the J call TRBJ1-3; D might be TRBD1 (5 bases). Trimming took off 0 bases at V and 4 bases at J, with 14 bases between the two ends. This CDR3 is 16 amino acids long. The V gene's germline CDR1 is SGHRS and CDR2 YFSETQ. The CDR3 protein is CASSLAEGRQGNTIYF. The CDR3 region has the DNA TGCGCCAGCAGCTTGGCCGAGGGACGCCAGGGAAACACCATATATTTT.

Ten or more counts support this clonotype. This rearrangement joins TRBV21-1 to TRBJ2-5. TRBV21-1 is termed a pseudogene. The CDR3 is 16 residues long. The CDR3 region has the DNA TGTGCCAGCAGCCCACAAGGTTTTGGGGACCAAGAGACCCAGTACTTC. This codes for CASSPQGFGDQETQYF.

In the case of this clonotype: Its ends do not fully match the called genes, so a read error is possible. The gene calls are TRBV23-1 and TRBJ2-3; either TRBD1 or TRBD2 may supply D (5 bases each). TRBV23-1 has ORF status, its function being uncertain. This CDR3 is 15 amino acids long. The CDR3 region has the DNA TGCGCTAGCAGTCAACGGGGCCCGAACACAGATACGCAGTATTTT. Its translation is CASSQRGPNTDTQYF.

This clonotype was found once. Because the CDR3 is missing its conserved closing phenylalanine or tryptophan, this is likely a read error. The rearrangement uses TRBV24-1 and TRBJ2-3; perhaps TRBD2 as D (5 bases). V gave up 2 bases and J gave up 8 bases, with 16 bases separating them. Germline V gene data show CDR1 as KGHDR and CDR2 as SFDVKD. The length of the CDR3 is 15 residues. CDR3 coding DNA: TGTGCCACCAGTGATTCGAACTGGGAGAGAGGTACGCAGTATGTT. Its protein is CATSDSNWERGTQYV.

This clonotype showed up just once. A much more abundant neighbour one base away suggests this may be a read error. J is TRBJ1-1 and V is TRBV2; D not certain. The CDR3 has 14 amino acids. V lost 4 bases, J lost 1 base, and 10 bases lay in between. CDR1 SNHLY and CDR2 FYNNEI come from the germline V gene. The CDR3 nucleotides are TGTGCCAGCAGTGCGAGAGGCCAGAACACTGAAGCTTTCTTT. Its protein product is CASSARGQNTEAFF.

The V and J genes are TRBV6-1 and TRBJ2-7; D might be TRBD1 (5 bases). Trimming removed 8 bases from V and 1 base from J, with 18 bases in between. The CDR3 totals 15 residues. The V gene's germline CDR1 is MNHNS and CDR2 SASEGT. CDR3 region: CASPARGSESYEQYF. CDR3 in DNA: TGTGCCAGCCCCGCTAGGGGTTCGGAGTCCTACGAGCAGTACTTC.

This clonotype has only a few counts. This sequence joins TRBV7-2 and TRBJ2-7; the match to TRBD2 covers 11 bases. Trimming took 4 bases from V and 4 from J; bases not matched to a gene: 3. The CDR3 is 14 amino acids. Germline V gene data show CDR1 as SGHTA and CDR2 as FQGNSA. CDR3 nucleotide sequence: TGTGCCAGCAGCTCCTCTAGCGGGGGGTACGAGCAGTACTTC. It encodes CASSSSSGGYEQYF.

This clonotype has at least ten counts. The CDR3: CASSQQGNTQYF. The CDR3 nucleotides are TGTGCCAGCAGCCAACAGGGCAATACGCAGTATTTT. The chain combines TRBV5-6 with TRBJ2-3; a possible D gene is TRBD1 (6 bases). Trimming left V 4 bases short and J 7 bases short, with 10 bases between. The CDR3 is 12 amino acids. Germline V gene sequence: CDR1 SGHDT, CDR2 YYEEEE.

This clonotype showed up many times. This chain joins TRBV7-2 and TRBJ2-3, with 14 bases lining up with TRBD2. Per the germline V gene, CDR1 is SGHTA and CDR2 is FQGNSA. CDR3 length equals 16 residues. V lost 6 bases and J lost 4; bases outside the gene matches: 6. CDR3 nucleotide sequence: TGTGCCAGCAGTCTCGGACTAGCGGGGGGCGCAGATACGCAGTATTTT. Protein product: CASSLGLAGGADTQYF.

The chain uses TRBV3-1 and TRBJ2-2; TRBD2 aligns across 7 bases. Trimming cost V 7 bases and J 2 bases; bases outside gene matches: 7. The CDR3 extends over 15 amino acids. Germline CDR1 reads LGHDT; CDR2 reads YNNKEL (reference sequence). The CDR3 DNA reads as TGTGCCAGCAAGATCCAGCGGGGTAACACCGGGGAGCTGTTTTTT. Translating gives CASKIQRGNTGELFF.

V usage is TRBV7-8 and J usage is TRBJ2-2; 9 bases fit TRBD2. J was trimmed by 6 bases and V by 4 bases; bases with no gene match: 15. The CDR3 totals 18 residues. In germline, CDR1 is SGHVS, CDR2 FQNEAQ. The DNA for the CDR3 is TGTGCCAGCAGCTCATACGGTGGGGCGGGGGGGCCCGCCGGGGAGCTGTTTTTT. Amino acid sequence: CASSSYGGAGGPAGELFF.

This clonotype has at least ten counts. V and J are TRBV29-1 and TRBJ1-5; D remains ambiguous. Germline lookup yields CDR1 SQVTM and CDR2 ANQGSEA. The V end was cut by 4 bases, the J end by 2 bases, with 6 bases between. This CDR3 comprises 12 residues. The CDR3 nucleotides are TGCAGCGTTGGCGGGGGCAATCAGCCCCAGCATTTT. Its protein is CSVGGGNQPQHF.

The chain uses TRBV7-2 and TRBJ2-3; weak D call: TRBD2 (5 bases). The CDR3 extends over 16 amino acids. Germline CDR1 is SGHTA and CDR2 is FQGNSA. The V and J ends lost 5 bases and 4 bases respectively, with 19 bases between them. Written as DNA, the CDR3 is TGTGCCAGCAGCATTTATACGGGTCCCGGGGCAGATACGCAGTATTTT. As protein: CASSIYTGPGADTQYF. The variable domain in full, with the rest retrieved from reference TRBV7-2 and TRBJ2-3, is GAGVSQSPSNKVTEKGKDVELRCDPISGHTALYWYRQSLGQGLEFLIYFQGNSAPDKSGLPSDRFSAERTGGSVSTLTIQRTQQEDSAVYLCASSIYTGPGADTQYFGPGTRLTVL.

This clonotype was counted only a few times. The chain has TRBV18 and TRBJ1-2; D unclear. The CDR3 covers 11 residues. Germline V CDR1 and CDR2: KGHSH, LQKENI. V was trimmed by 2 bases and J by 6 bases, leaving 4 bases between them. This CDR3 reads CASSPGDGYTF. The CDR3 bases are TGTGCCAGCTCACCAGGTGATGGCTACACCTTC. The whole variable domain, filled in from reference TRBV18 and TRBJ1-2, reads NAGVMQNPRHLVRRRGQEARLRCSPMKGHSHVYWYRQLPEEGLKFMVYLQKENIIDESGMPKERFSAEFPKEGPSILRIQQVVRGDSAAYFCASSPGDGYTFGSGTRLTVV.

The chain joins TRBV4-1 to TRBJ1-1; perhaps TRBD1 as D (5 bases). V was trimmed by 4 bases and J by 10 bases, leaving 19 bases between them. The CDR3 runs 14 residues. Looked up from germline, CDR1 is MGHRA and CDR2 is YSYEKL. CDR3 in amino acids: CASSRALGQGAAFF. CDR3 DNA sequence: TGCGCCAGCAGCCGGGCCCTGGGTCAGGGCGCAGCTTTCTTT.

This clonotype occurred many times. The chain couples TRBV6-5 to TRBJ2-1; 8 bases map to TRBD2. V was clipped by 3 bases and J by 4 bases; unmatched bases: 11. The CDR3 length is 17 residues. CDR1 and CDR2 from the germline V gene are MNHEY and SVGAGI. This CDR3 reads CASSYSIGGGTYNEQFF. The DNA of the CDR3 is TGTGCCAGCAGTTATTCCATCGGCGGGGGGACATACAATGAGCAGTTCTTC.